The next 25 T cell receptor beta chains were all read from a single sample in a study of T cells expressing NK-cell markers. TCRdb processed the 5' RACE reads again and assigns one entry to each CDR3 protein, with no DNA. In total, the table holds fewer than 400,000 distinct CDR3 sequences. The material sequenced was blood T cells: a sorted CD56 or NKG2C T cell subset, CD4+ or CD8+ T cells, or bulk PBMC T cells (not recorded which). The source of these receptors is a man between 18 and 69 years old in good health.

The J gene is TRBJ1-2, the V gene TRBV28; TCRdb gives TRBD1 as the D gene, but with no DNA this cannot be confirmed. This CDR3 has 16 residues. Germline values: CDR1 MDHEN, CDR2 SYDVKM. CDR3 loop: CASKGTGTGDWYGYTF.

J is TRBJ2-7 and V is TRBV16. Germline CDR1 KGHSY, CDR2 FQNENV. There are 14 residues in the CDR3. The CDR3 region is CASSQRQGPYEQYF.

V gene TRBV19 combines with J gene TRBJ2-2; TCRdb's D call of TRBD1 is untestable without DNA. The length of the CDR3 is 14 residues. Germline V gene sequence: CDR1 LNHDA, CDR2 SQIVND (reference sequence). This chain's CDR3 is CASSKGAHTGELFF.

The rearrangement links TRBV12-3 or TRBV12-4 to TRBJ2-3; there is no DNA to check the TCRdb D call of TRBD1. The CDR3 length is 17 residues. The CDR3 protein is CASSFRAGATRTDTQYF.

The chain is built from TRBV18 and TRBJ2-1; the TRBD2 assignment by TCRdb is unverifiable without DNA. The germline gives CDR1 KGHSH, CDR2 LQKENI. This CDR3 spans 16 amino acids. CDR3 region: CASSRPGLAVYNEQFF.

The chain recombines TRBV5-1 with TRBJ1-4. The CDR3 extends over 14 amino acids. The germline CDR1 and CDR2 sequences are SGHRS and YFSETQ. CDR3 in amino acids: CASSSRGGDEKLFF. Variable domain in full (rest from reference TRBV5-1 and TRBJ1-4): KAGVTQTPRYLIKTRGQQVTLSCSPISGHRSVSWYQQTPGQGLQFLFEYFSETQRNKGNFPGRFSGRQFSNSRSEMNVSTLELGDSALYLCASSSRGGDEKLFFGSGTQLSVL.

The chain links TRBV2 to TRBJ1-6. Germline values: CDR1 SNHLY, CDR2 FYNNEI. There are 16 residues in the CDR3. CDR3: CASSDRGSSYNSPLHF.

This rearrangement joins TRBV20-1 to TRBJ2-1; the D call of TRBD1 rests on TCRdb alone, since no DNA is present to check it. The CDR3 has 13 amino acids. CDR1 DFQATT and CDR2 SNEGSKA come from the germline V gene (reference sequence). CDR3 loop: CSAMVPPNNEQFF.

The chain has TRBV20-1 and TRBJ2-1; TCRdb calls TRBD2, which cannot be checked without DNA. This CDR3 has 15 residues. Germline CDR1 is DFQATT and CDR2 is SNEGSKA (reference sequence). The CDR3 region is CSASLSGGLRSEQFF.

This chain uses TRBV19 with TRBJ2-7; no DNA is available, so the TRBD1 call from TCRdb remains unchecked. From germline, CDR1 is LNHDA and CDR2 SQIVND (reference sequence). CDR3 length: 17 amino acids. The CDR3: CASSMTGGGRHLYEQYF.

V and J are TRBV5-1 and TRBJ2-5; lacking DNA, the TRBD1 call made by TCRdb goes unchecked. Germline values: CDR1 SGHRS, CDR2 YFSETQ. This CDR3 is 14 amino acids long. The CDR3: CASSSSGGQETQYF.

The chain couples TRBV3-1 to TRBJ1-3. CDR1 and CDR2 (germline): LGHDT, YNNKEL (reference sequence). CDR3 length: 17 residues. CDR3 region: CASSQDLRRTTGNTIYF.

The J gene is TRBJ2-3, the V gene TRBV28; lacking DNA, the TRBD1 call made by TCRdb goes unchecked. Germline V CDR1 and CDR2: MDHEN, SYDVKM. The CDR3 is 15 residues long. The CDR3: CASSPGQGLSDTQYF.

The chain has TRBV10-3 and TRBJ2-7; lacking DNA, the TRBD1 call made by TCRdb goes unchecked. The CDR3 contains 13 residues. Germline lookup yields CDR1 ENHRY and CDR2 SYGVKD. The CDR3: CAISQTGFSEQYF.

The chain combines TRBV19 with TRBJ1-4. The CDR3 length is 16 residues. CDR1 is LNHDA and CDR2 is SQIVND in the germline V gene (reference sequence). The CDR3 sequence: CASSEGPLRTNEKLFF.

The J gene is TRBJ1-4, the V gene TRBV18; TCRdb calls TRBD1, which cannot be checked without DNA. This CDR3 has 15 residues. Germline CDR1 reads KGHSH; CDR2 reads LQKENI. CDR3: CASSRSGQGDEKLFF.

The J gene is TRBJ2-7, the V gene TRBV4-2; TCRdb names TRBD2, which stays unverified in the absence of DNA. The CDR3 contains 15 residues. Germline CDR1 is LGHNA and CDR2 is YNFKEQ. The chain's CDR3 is CASSQDAGREDEQYF.

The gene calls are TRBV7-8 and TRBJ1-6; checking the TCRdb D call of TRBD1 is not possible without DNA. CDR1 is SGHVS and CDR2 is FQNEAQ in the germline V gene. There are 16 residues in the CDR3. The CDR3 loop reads CASSPKTGVGNSPLHF. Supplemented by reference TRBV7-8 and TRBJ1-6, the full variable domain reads GAGVSQSPRYKVAKRGQDVALRCDPISGHVSLFWYQQALGQGPEFLTYFQNEAQLDKSGLPSDRFFAERPEGSVSTLKIQRTQQEDSAVYLCASSPKTGVGNSPLHFGNGTRLTVT.

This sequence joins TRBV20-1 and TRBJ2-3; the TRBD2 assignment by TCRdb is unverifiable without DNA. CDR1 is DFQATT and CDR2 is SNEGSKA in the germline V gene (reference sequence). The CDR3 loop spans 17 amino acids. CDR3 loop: CSARDLLGGPWGDTQYF.

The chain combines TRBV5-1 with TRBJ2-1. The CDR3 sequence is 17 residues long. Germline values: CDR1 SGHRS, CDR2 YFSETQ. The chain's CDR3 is CASSLGFTVSSYNEQFF.

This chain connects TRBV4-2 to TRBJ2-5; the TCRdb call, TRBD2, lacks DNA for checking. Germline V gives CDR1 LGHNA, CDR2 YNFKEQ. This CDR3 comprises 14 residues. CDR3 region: CASSQSSGRETQYF.

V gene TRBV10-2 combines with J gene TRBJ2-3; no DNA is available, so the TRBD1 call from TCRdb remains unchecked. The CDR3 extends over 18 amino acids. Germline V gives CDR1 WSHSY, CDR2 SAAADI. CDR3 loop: CASRDRGLSTRSTDTQYF.

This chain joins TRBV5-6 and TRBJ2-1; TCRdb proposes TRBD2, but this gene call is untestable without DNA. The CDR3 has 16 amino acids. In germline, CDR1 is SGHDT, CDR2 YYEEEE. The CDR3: CASSQIAGGHYNEQFF.

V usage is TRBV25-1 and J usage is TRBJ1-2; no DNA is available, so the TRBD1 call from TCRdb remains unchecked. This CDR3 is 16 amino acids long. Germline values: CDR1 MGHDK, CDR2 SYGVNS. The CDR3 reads CASSESTGTAIYGYTF.

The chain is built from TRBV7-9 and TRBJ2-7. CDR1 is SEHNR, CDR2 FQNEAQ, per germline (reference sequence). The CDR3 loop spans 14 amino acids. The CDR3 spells CASSFSKGNREQYF.